The clone carrying this TCR beta chain was seen a handful of times. What it recognizes is unknown. Primed by a sample-barcoded 5' primer and a J-beta primer mix, a second PCR proceeded for about 6 to 12 cycles. TCRdb re-analysed the 5' RACE reads in MiXCR, keeping a single row per CDR3 protein. Altogether roughly 1.4 million distinct CDR3 sequences are present, 59% being singletons, with the ten largest covering roughly 6.3%. This specimen comes from a study of blood T cells in healthy people across ages. Study outcomes and limitations: Shifts in expanded clonotypes may have been confounded by donor CMV status, which was unknown.

Roughly 10 milliliters of peripheral blood were drawn from each donor into EDTA-treated tubes. Germline values: CDR1 LNHNV, CDR2 YYDKDF (reference sequence). The CDR3 sequence is 13 residues long. Trimming removed 0 bases at V and 2 bases at J, with 4 bases between. Specimen: blood. This chain links TRBV15 with TRBJ2-5, with no clear D. The TCR sequence derives from a young man in good health. CDR3 DNA: TGTGCCACCAGCAGAGACAGGCAAGAGACCCAGTACTTC. Residues: CATSRDRQETQYF.